The 4 T cell receptor beta chains in this list originate from one sample, sequenced in a study of blood T cell repertoires in COVID-19. Profiled with immunoSEQ multiplex PCR; TCRdb holds only in-frame clones, not every one. The table has approximately 170,000 clones, about nine tenths seen once. The sample comprised peripheral blood. The receptors here all came from a man aged 70 or older with acute or convalescent COVID-19.

The chain is built from TRBV7-8 and TRBJ1-5, with D possibly TRBD1 on 6 matching bases. Trimming took 5 bases from V and 8 from J, leaving 13 bases between them. Germline V gene data show CDR1 as SGHVS and CDR2 as FQNEAQ. CDR3 length: 13 amino acids. CDR3 coding DNA: TGTGCCAGCAGCAATAGTAGACAGGAGCCCCAGCATTTT. As protein: CASSNSRQEPQHF.

In its sample, this clone was seen a few times. This chain joins TRBV5-1 and TRBJ2-7; TRBD2 might be the D (6 bases). CDR1 SGHRS and CDR2 YFSETQ come from the germline V gene. V dropped 4 bases and J dropped 7 bases, with 15 bases sitting between them. This CDR3 has 13 residues. CDR3: CASSLPPGREQYF. The CDR3 bases are TGCGCCAGCAGCCTCCCGCCGGGGAGGGAGCAGTACTTC.

The chain links TRBV3-1 (or the pseudogene TRBV3-2) to TRBJ1-1; D is possibly TRBD1 (6 bases). Looked up from germline, CDR1 is LGHDT and CDR2 is YNNKEL (reference sequence). The CDR3 covers 17 residues. The V end was cut by 1 base, the J end by 9 bases, with 24 bases between. The CDR3 DNA is TGTGCCAGCAGCCAAGTACTCAGTCGTAACAGGGTCACCAAAGCTTTCTTT. Protein product: CASSQVLSRNRVTKAFF.

V gene TRBV5-6 combines with J gene TRBJ1-1, with a weak D call TRBD1 (5 bases). The V gene's germline CDR1 is SGHDT and CDR2 YYEEEE. The ends were cut back, 1 base at V and 1 base at J, with 11 bases in the middle. The CDR3 is 15 residues long. In nucleotides, the CDR3 is TGTGCCAGCAGCTTGACTTGGGGCGGGAACACTGAAGCTTTCTTT. Translation gives CASSLTWGGNTEAFF. Full variable domain (missing parts from reference TRBV5-6 and TRBJ1-1): DAGVTQSPTHLIKTRGQQVTLRCSPKSGHDTVSWYQQALGQGPQFIFQYYEEEERQRGNFPDRFSGHQFPNYSSELNVNALLLGDSALYLCASSLTWGGNTEAFFGQGTRLTVV.